This T cell receptor beta chain derives from a study of regulatory T cells in long-lasting Graves disease. Across the study: Prior antithyroid drug treatment in newly diagnosed Graves' patients lasted under 3 months.

Time point in this sample: newly diagnosed GD, antithyroid drugs for less than 3 months. RNA extracted from PBMCs served as the sequencing template. With iRepertoire HTBI primers and Arm-PCR of CDR3 regions, TCR beta libraries were built. TCRdb re-derived calls from the multiplex PCR reads in MiXCR, one entry per CDR3 protein. The sample consists of roughly 500,000 distinct CDR3 sequences, roughly 14% of them appearing once. Trimming cost V 7 bases and J 7 bases, with 17 bases left between them. Per germline, CDR1 MDHEN and CDR2 SYDVKM. The CDR3 totals 15 residues. Notes on the study in general: Persistent disease showed a preference for TRBV28, TRBJ1-2 and TRBJ2-5.

With regard to this clonotype: The target antigen is unknown.

Another study also made use of these data, one on T cells in Graves' hyperthyroidism and ophthalmopathy.

This receptor was identified in a young man with Graves disease. The specimen comprised peripheral blood mononuclear cells (PBMCs), sampled at new diagnosis, from a patient treated with antithyroid drugs. The V call is TRBV28, the J call TRBJ1-6; D gene ambiguous. The CDR3 DNA follows: TGTGCCAGCACTCGCCCGGGCCGGGAAAATTCACCCCTCCACTTT. It yields the protein CASTRPGRENSPLHF.